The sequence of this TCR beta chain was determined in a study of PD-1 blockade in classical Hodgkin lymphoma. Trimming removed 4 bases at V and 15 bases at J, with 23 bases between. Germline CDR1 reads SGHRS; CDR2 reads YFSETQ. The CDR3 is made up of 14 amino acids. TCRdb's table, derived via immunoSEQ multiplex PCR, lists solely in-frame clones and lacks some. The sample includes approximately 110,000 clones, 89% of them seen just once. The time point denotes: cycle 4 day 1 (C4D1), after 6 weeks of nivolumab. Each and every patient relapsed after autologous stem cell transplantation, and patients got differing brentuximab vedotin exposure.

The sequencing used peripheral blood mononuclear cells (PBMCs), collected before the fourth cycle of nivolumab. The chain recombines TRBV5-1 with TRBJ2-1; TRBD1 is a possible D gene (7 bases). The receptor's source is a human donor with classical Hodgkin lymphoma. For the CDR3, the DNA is TGCGCCAGCAGCGCGGGGACAGTATCCGATGATCGGTTCTTC. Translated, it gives CASSAGTVSDDRFF.